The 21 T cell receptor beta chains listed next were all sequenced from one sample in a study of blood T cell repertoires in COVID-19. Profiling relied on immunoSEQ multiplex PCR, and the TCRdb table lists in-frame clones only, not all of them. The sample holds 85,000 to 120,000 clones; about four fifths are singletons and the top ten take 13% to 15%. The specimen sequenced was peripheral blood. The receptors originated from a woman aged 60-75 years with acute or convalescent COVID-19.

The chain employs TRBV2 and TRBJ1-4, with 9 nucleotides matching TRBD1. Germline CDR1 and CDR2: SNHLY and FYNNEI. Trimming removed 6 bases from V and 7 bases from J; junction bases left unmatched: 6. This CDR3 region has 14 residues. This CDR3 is CASRLGQGIEKLFF. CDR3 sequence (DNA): TGTGCCAGCAGGCTCGGACAGGGGATTGAAAAACTGTTTTTT.

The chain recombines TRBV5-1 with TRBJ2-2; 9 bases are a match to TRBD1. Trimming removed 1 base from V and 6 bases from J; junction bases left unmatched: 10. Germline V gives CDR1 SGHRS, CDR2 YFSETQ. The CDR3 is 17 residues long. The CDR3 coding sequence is TGCGCCAGCAGCTTGTCCGGGACAGGGTTTTCGGCCGGGGAGCTGTTTTTT. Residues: CASSLSGTGFSAGELFF.

CDR3 DNA: TGTGCCAGCTCAGGACTAGCGGGGGGTAATATTCCATACGAGCAGTACTTC. As protein: CASSGLAGGNIPYEQYF. The rearrangement joins TRBV18 to TRBJ2-7; TRBD2 aligns across 14 bases. Trimming removed 5 bases from V and 4 bases from J; junction bases left unmatched: 10. The CDR3 has 17 amino acids. The germline V gene encodes CDR1 KGHSH and CDR2 LQKENI.

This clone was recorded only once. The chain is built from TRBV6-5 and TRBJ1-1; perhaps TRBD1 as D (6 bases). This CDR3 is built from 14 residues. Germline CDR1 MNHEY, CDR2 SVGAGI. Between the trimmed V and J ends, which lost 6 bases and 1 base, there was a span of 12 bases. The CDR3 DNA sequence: TGTGCCAGCAGCAGCGACAGGCGGAACACTGAAGCTTTCTTT. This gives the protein CASSSDRRNTEAFF.

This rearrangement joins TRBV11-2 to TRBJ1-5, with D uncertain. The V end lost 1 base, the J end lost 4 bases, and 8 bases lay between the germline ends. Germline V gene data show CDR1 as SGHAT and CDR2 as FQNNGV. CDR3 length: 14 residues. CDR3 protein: CASSLAGRNQPQHF. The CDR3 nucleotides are TGTGCCAGCAGCTTAGCCGGGAGAAATCAGCCCCAGCATTTT.

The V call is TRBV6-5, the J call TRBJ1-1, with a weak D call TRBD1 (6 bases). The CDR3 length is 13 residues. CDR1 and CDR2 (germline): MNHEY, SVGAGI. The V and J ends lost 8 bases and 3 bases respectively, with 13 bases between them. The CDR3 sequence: CASQQGGHTEAFF. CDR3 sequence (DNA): TGTGCCAGCCAACAGGGTGGTCACACTGAAGCTTTCTTT.

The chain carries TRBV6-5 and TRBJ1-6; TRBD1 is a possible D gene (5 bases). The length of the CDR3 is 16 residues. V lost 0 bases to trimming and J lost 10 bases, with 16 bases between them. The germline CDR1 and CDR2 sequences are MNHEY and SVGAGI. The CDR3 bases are TGTGCCAGCAGTTACTCTGGGACTGGTACATGGTCACCCCTCCACTTT. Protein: CASSYSGTGTWSPLHF.

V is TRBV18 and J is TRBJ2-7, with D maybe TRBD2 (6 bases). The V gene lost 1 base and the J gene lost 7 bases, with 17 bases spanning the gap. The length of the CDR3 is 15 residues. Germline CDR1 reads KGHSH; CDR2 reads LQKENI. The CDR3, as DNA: TGTGCCAGCTCACCACTAGCGGATACCGGGGGAGAGCAGTACTTC. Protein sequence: CASSPLADTGGEQYF.

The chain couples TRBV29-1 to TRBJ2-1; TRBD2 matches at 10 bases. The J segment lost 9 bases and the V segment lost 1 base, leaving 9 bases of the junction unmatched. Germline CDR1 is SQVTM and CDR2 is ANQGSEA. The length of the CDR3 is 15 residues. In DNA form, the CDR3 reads TGCAGCGTTGAAGTAATAGCGGGGGGAACGGCTGAGCAGTTCTTC. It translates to CSVEVIAGGTAEQFF.

The CDR3 nucleotides are TGTGCCAGCAGGGACAGGGTATCCAAAAACATTCAGTACTTC. It encodes CASRDRVSKNIQYF. The chain recombines TRBV21-1 with TRBJ2-4; TRBD1 is taken as the D call from the table, unchecked against the DNA. TRBV21-1 represents a pseudogene. CDR3 size: 14 residues.

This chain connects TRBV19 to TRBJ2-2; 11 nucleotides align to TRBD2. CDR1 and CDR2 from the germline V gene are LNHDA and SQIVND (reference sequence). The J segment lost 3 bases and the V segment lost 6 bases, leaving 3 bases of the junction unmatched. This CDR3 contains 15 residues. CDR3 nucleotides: TGTGCCAGTAGCGGGACTAGCGGTGACACCGGGGAGCTGTTTTTT. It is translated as CASSGTSGDTGELFF. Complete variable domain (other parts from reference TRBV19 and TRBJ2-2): DGGITQSPKYLFRKEGQNVTLSCEQNLNHDAMYWYRQDPGQGLRLIYYSQIVNDFQKGDIAEGYSVSREKKESFPLTVTSAQKNPTAFYLCASSGTSGDTGELFFGEGSRLTVL.

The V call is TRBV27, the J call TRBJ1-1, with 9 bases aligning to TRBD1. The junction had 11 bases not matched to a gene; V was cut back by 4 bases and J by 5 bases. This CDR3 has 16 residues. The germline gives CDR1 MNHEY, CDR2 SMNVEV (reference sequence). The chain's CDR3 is CASSSPFTGGGTEAFF. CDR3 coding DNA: TGTGCCAGCAGTTCCCCCTTTACAGGGGGCGGTACTGAAGCTTTCTTT.

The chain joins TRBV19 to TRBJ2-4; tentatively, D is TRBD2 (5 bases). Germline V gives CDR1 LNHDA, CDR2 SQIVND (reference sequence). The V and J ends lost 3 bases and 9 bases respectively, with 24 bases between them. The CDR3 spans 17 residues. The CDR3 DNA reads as TGTGCCAGTAGTATTGACATCCTACGACGTTCCGAGGGCATTCAGTACTTC. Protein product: CASSIDILRRSEGIQYF.

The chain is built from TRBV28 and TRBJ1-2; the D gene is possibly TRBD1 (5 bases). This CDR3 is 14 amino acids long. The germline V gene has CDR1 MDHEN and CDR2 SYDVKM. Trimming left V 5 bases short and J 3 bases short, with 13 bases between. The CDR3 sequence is CASSRAGGDYGYTF. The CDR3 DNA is TGTGCCAGCAGTCGCGCGGGGGGGGACTATGGCTACACCTTC.

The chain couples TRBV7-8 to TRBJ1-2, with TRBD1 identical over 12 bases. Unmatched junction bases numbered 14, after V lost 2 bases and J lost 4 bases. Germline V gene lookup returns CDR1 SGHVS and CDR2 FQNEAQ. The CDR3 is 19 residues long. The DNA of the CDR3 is TGTGCCAGCAGCTTATACATGGGACAGGGGGCGCGGGGATCCTATGGCTACACCTTC. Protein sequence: CASSLYMGQGARGSYGYTF.

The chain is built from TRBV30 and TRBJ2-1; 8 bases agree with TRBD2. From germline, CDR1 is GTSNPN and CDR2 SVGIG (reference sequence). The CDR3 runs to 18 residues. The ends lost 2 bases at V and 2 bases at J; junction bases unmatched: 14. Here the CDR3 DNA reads TGTGCCTGGAGTTCGCCAGGGGCTCCGGGACTAGCCTACAATGAGCAGTTCTTC. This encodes CAWSSPGAPGLAYNEQFF.

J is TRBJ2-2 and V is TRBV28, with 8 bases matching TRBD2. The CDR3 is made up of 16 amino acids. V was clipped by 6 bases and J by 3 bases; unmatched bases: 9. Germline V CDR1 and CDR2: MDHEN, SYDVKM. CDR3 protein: CASSRIGAGDTGELFF. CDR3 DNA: TGTGCCAGCAGCCGCATAGGAGCGGGAGACACCGGGGAGCTGTTTTTT.

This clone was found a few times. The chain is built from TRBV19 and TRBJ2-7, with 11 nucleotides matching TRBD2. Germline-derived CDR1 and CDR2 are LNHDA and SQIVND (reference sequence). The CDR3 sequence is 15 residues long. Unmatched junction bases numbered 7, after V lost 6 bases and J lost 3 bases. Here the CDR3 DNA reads TGTGCCAGTAGACTAGCGGGAGATCTAGGCTACGAGCAGTACTTC. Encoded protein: CASRLAGDLGYEQYF.

The CDR3 loop is CASSEILNSPLHF. Here the CDR3 DNA reads TGTGCCAGCAGCGAGATACTAAATTCACCCCTCCACTTT. J is TRBJ1-6 and V is TRBV6-5; D call uncertain. Germline V CDR1 and CDR2: MNHEY, SVGAGI. The CDR3 has 13 amino acids. The V gene lost 6 bases and the J gene lost 7 bases, with 10 bases spanning the gap.

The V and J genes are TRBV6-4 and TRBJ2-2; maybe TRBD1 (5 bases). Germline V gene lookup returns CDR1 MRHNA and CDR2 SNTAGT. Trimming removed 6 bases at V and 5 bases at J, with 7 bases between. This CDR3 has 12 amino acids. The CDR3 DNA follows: TGTGCCAGCAGAAGACAGACCGGGGAGCTGTTTTTT. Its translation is CASRRQTGELFF.

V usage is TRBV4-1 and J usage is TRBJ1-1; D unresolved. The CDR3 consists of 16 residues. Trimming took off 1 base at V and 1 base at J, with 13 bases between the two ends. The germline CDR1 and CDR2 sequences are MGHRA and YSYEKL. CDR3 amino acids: CASSQGRLGANTEAFF. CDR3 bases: TGCGCCAGCAGCCAAGGTAGGTTGGGAGCGAACACTGAAGCTTTCTTT.